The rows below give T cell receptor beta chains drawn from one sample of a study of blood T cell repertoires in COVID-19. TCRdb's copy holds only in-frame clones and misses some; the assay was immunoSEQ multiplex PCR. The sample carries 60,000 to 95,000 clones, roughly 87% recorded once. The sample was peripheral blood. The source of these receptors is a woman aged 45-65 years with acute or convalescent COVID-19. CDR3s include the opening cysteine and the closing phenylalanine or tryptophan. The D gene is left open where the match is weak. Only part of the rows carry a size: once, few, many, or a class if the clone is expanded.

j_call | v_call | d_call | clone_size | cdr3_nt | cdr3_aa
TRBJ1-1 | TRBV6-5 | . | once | TGTGCCAGCAGTTACTCGGACAGAGACCTTGAAGCTTTCTTT | CASSYSDRDLEAFF
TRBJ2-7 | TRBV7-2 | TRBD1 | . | TGTGCCAGCACCTCAGGGGACAGGGTTTCCGAGCAGTACTTC | CASTSGDRVSEQYF
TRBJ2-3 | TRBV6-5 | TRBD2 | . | TGTGCCAGCATTCGGAGGGCGGGAGGCACAGATACGCAGTATTTT | CASIRRAGGTDTQYF
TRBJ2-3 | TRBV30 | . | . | TGTGCCTGGAGTGTCCGAGATACGCAGTATTTT | CAWSVRDTQYF
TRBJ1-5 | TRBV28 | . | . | TGTGCCAGCAGTTTGCAACAGGGCATCAATCAGCCCCAGCATTTT | CASSLQQGINQPQHF
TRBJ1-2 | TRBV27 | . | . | TGTGCCAGCAGTTCCATAGCTAACTATGGCTACACCTTC | CASSSIANYGYTF
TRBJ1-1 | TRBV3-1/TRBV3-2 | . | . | TGTGCCAGCAGCCAACTATCCGGCCAGCGGGCTTTCTTT | CASSQLSGQRAFF
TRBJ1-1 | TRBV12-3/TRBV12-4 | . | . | TGTGCCAGCAGGGGACACAGGAACACTGAAGCTTTCTTT | CASRGHRNTEAFF
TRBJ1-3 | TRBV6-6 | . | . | TGTGCCAGCAGTTTACAGGGAGGGACCCGTTACACCATATATTTT | CASSLQGGTRYTIYF
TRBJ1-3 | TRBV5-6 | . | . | TGTGCCAGCAGCTTTGGAATACAGACTGGAAACACCATATATTTT | CASSFGIQTGNTIYF
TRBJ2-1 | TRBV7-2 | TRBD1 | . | TGTGCCAGCAGCGCGCAACACAGGGGCGGTGAGCAGTTCTTC | CASSAQHRGGEQFF
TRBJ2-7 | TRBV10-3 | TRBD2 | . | TGTGCCATCAGTGGGGGTATAGGGGCCCTAGCGGGAGGCCCCTACGAGCAGTACTTC | CAISGGIGALAGGPYEQYF
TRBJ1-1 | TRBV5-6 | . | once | TGTGCCAGCAGCCCGGATCTAGGACAGCTGAACACTGAAGCTTTCTTT | CASSPDLGQLNTEAFF
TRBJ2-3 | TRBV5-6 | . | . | TGTGCCAGCAGCTTGGGGAGTATGGTCACAGATACGCAGTATTTT | CASSLGSMVTDTQYF
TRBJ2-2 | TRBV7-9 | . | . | TGTGCCAGCAGCTTATTAGCTTCCAACACCGGGGAGCTGTTTTTT | CASSLLASNTGELFF
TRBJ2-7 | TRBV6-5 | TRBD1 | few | TGTGCCAGCAGGGACAGGGCGGCCAGGGGCGAGCAGTACTTC | CASRDRAARGEQYF
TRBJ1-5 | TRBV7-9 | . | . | TGTGCCAGCAGCTTCGCGGGGTCGAGTCAGCCCCAGCATTTT | CASSFAGSSQPQHF
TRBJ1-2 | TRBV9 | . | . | TGTGCCAGCAGTGACTCCCGCGGGGGGGGCTATGGCTACACCTTC | CASSDSRGGGYGYTF
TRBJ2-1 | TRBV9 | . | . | TGTGCCAGCAGCCAAGGGGGTACCTACAATGAGCAGTTCTTC | CASSQGGTYNEQFF
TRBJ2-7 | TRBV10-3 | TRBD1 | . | TGTGCCATCAGTGAAGGACAGGGGGCTTACGAGCAGTACTTC | CAISEGQGAYEQYF
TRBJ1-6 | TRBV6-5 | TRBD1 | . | TGTGCCAGCAGGCAGATAGAGGACAGGGCGGCATTCCGATTT | CASRQIEDRAAFRF